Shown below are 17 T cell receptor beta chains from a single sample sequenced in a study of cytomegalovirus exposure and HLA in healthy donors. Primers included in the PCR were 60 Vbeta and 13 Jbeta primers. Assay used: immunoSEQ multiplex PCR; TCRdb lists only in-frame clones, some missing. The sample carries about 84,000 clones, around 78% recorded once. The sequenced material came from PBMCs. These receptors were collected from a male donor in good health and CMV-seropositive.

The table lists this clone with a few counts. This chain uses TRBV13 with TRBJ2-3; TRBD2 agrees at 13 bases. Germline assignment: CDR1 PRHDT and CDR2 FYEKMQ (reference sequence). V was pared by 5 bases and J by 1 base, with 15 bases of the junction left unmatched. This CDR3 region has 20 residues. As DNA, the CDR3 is TGTGCCAGCAGCCTGGCGACCACTAGCGGGAGGGCCCGGGGCACAGATACGCAGTATTTT. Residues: CASSLATTSGRARGTDTQYF.

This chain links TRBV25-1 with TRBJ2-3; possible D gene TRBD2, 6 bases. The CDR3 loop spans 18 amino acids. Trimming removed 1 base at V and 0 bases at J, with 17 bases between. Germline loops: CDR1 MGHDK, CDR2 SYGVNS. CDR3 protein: CASSELCCGMGSTDTQYF. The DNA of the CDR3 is TGTGCCAGCAGTGAATTGTGTTGCGGGATGGGTAGCACAGATACGCAGTATTTT. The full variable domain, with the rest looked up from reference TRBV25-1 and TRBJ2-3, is EADIYQTPRYLVIGTGKKITLECSQTMGHDKMYWYQQDPGMELHLIHYSYGVNSTEKGDLSSESTVSRIRTEHFPLTLESARPSHTSQYLCASSELCCGMGSTDTQYFGPGTRLTVL.

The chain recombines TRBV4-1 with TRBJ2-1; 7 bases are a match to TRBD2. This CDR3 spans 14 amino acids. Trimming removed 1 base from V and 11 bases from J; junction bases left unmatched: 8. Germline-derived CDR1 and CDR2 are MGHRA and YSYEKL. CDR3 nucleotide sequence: TGCGCCAGCAGCCAAGCCTGGGGAGGGAAGCAGCAGTTCTTC. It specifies CASSQAWGGKQQFF.

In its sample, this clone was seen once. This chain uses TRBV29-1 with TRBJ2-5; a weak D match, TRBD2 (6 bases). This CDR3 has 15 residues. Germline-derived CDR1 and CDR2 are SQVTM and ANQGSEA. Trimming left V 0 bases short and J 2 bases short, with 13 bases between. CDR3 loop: CSVEDRGTRQETQYF. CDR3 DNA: TGCAGCGTTGAAGATCGGGGGACGCGGCAAGAGACCCAGTACTTC.

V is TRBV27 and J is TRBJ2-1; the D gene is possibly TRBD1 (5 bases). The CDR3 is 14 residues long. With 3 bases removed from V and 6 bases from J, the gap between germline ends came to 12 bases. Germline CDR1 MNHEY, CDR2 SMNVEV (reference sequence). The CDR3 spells CASSFSGLANEQFF. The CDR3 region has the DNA TGTGCCAGCAGTTTTTCAGGGTTAGCCAATGAGCAGTTCTTC.

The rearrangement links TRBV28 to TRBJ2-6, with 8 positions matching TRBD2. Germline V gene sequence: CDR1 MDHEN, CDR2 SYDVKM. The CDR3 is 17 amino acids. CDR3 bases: TGTGTCACCCGGGGACTAGGCGAACAGGGTGGGGCCAACGTCCTGACTTTC. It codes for CVTRGLGEQGGANVLTF.

In DNA, the CDR3 is TGCGCCAGCAGCTTGGTTGGAGGGCGAGAGACCCAGTACTTC. Protein product: CASSLVGGRETQYF. The chain uses TRBV5-1 and TRBJ2-5; D perhaps matches TRBD2 (6 bases). The germline V gene has CDR1 SGHRS and CDR2 YFSETQ. The ends were cut back, 0 bases at V and 4 bases at J, with 10 bases in the middle. The CDR3 spans 14 residues.

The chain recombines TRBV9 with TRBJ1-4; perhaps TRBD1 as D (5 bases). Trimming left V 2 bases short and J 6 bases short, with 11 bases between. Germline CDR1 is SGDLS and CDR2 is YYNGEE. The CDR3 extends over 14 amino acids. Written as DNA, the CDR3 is TGTGCCAGCAGCGTCCTCTCGACAGATGAAAAACTGTTTTTT. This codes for CASSVLSTDEKLFF.

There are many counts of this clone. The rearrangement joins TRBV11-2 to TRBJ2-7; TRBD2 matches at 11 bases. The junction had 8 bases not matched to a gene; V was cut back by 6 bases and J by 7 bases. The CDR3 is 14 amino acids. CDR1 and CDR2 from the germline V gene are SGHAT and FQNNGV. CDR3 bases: TGTGCCAGCAGACCGGGACTAGCGGACGGGGAGCAGTACTTC. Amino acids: CASRPGLADGEQYF.

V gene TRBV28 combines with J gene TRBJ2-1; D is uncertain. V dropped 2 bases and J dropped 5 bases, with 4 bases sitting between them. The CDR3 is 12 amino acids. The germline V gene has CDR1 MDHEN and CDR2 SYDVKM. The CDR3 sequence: CASSLLNNEQFF. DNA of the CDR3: TGTGCCAGCAGTTTACTAAACAATGAGCAGTTCTTC.

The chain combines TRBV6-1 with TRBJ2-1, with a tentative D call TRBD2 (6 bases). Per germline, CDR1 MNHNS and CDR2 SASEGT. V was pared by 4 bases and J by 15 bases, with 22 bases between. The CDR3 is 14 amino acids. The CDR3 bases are TGTGCCAGCAGTGCCCTGGGCGGGATAGGAGTGGCGTTCTTC. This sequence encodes CASSALGGIGVAFF.

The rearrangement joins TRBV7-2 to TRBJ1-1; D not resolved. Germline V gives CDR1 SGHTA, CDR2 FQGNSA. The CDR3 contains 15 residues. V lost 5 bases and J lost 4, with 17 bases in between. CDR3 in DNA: TGTGCCAGCAGCACGGACCCATTAGGAGGCACTGAAGCTTTCTTT. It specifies CASSTDPLGGTEAFF.

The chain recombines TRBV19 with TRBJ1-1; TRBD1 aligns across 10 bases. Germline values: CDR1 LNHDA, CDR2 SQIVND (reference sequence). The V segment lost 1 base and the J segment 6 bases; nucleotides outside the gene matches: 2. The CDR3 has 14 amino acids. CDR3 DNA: TGTGCCAGTAGTATAGGGGACAGGGGCCCTGAAGCTTTCTTT. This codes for CASSIGDRGPEAFF.

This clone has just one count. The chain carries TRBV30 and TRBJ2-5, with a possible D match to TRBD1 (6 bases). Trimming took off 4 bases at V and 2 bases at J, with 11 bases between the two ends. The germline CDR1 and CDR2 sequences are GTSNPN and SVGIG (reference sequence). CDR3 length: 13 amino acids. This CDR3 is CAWKIQGQETQYF. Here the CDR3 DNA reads TGTGCCTGGAAAATACAGGGACAAGAGACCCAGTACTTC.

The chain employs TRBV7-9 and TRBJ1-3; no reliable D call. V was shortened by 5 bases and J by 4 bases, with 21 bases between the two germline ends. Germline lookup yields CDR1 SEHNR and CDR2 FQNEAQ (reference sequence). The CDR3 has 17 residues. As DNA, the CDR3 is TGTGCCAGCAGCCCGCCGGAGGGCCACAGAACCGGAAACACCATATATTTT. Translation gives CASSPPEGHRTGNTIYF.

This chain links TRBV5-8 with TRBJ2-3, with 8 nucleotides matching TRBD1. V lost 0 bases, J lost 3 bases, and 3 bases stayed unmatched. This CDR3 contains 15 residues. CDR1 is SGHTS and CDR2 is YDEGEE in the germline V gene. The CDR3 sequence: CASSLAQGATDTQYF. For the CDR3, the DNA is TGTGCCAGCAGCTTGGCGCAGGGGGCTACAGATACGCAGTATTTT.

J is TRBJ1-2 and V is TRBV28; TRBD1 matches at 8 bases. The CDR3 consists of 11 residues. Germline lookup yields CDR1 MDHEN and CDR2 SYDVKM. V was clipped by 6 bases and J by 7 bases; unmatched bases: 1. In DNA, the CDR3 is TGTGCCAGCAGCAGGGGGCTTGGCTACACCTTC. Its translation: CASSRGLGYTF.